This T cell receptor beta chain was identified in a study of follicular helper T cells after annual influenza vaccination. Study outcomes and limitations: ICOS-CD38- cTfh most often held earlier Day 7 ICOS+CD38+ clones. Change in circulating plasmablasts correlated with ICOS+CD38+ cTfh clonality change.

Data came from immunoSEQ multiplex PCR; TCRdb stores just in-frame clones and leaves some out. Of more than 10,000 clones listed, roughly three quarters were seen once; the top ten hold less than 0.55%. Time point: 2014-2015 season, pre-vaccination. Sorted blood CD4 subsets were sequenced before and after adults received seasonal inactivated influenza vaccine. V shed 4 bases, J shed 4 bases, and the junction held 5 bases outside the gene matches. Germline CDR1 and CDR2: SGHAT and FQNNGV. This CDR3 spans 14 amino acids. Concerning this clone itself: Its antigen is currently unknown.

This clonotype was obtained from an adult who received the influenza vaccine. V is TRBV11-2 and J is TRBJ2-5; 8 bases are a match to TRBD1. The source was CXCR5- memory CD4+ T cells sorted from blood, collected on the day of influenza vaccination. The CDR3 is CASSSRTGRETQYF. The CDR3 coding sequence is TGTGCCAGCAGCTCGAGGACAGGGCGAGAGACCCAGTACTTC.